This TCR beta chain emerged from a study of blood T cell repertoires in COVID-19. This clone was seen a single time. Germline assignment: CDR1 MNHEY and CDR2 SVGAGI. This CDR3 has 13 amino acids. The V gene end was trimmed by 7 bases and the J gene end by 6 bases; junction bases not matched to a gene: 8. TCRdb's copy holds only in-frame clones and misses some; the assay was immunoSEQ multiplex PCR. The sample gives approximately 300,000 clones, 85% to 95% of which show up once; 3.9% is in the top ten. Participants were aged about 18 to 100 years, lived in over 20 US areas, and enrolled virtually. Assignment of participants to cohorts was predicated upon participant-reported clinical history. Exposed enrollees had met someone with a PCR-confirmed or clinician-diagnosed COVID-19 case at some point within the 2 weeks before study entry.

The specimen sequenced was PBMCs or T cells enriched from blood (not recorded which). This rearrangement joins TRBV6-5 to TRBJ1-2, with TRBD1 matching 7 bases. This clonotype was sampled from a woman in her 30s who had been exposed to COVID-19. The CDR3 DNA follows: TGTGCCAGCATCCGAGACAGGGTCAATGGCTACACCTTC. The encoded protein is CASIRDRVNGYTF.